This TCR beta chain was sequenced during a study of regulatory T cells in long-lasting Graves disease. This clonotype was recorded at least ten times. Time point meaning: newly diagnosed GD, antithyroid drugs for less than 3 months. From PBMCs, RNA was extracted and then used to make the TCR library. The TCR beta library used iRepertoire HTBI primers with Arm-PCR amplification of CDR3. TCRdb recomputed calls from the multiplex PCR reads with MiXCR, one row per CDR3 protein. Here the sample spans roughly 410,000 distinct CDR3 sequences, over 12% being singletons. Losses at the gene ends were 4 bases for V and 13 bases for J; bases not matched to a gene: 14. CDR3 length: 16 residues. CDR1 and CDR2 from the germline V gene are SEHNR and FQNEAQ (reference sequence). In addition, the sample was reused for a study of T cells in Graves' hyperthyroidism and ophthalmopathy. From that study: Most expanded thyroid clonotypes above 0.001 recurred in blood. A model of 13 V-J features distinguished ophthalmopathy from stable hyperthyroidism.

V usage is TRBV7-9 and J usage is TRBJ2-4; 12 positions match TRBD1. This sequence was found in a woman in her thirties or forties with Graves disease. This sample comprised peripheral blood mononuclear cells (PBMCs), obtained at new diagnosis, from a patient treated with antithyroid drugs. This chain's CDR3 is CASSSTAGQGARNQYF. The CDR3, as DNA: TGTGCCAGCAGCTCGACGGCGGGACAGGGGGCGAGAAACCAGTACTTC.